This T cell receptor beta chain was identified during a study of blood T cells in healthy people across ages. With a J-beta primer mix and a sample-barcoded 5' primer, a second PCR ran about 7 to 11 cycles. TCRdb processed the 5' RACE reads anew with MiXCR; each CDR3 protein has one entry. The data show more than 900,000 distinct CDR3 sequences, almost 25% seen once. The ends were cut back, 7 bases at V and 0 bases at J, with 19 bases in the middle. The CDR3 covers 17 residues. Germline loops: CDR1 KGHSH, CDR2 LQKENI. Per sample, no less than 5.5 micrograms of total RNA were extracted. Separately, the same data were catalogued under a study of T cells of mothers and their children. That source adds: The study sampled a few healthy Caucasian mothers and their six children. Each mother gave over 8.5 million TCR beta CDR3 reads; each child, about 3 million. The authors identified no persistent microchimeric T cell clones.

The origin of this receptor is a girl aged 2-10 years in good health. V gene TRBV18 combines with J gene TRBJ1-3, with unresolved D. Material for sequencing was blood. The CDR3 region is CASFPYFQPSSGNTIYF. CDR3 DNA sequence: TGTGCCAGCTTCCCTTACTTTCAGCCGAGCTCTGGAAACACCATATATTTT.